The clone carrying this T cell receptor (beta chain) was picked up one time. These data are taken from a study of blood T cell repertoires in COVID-19. Study context: Donors in the United States, Italy and Spain gave samples during acute or convalescent COVID-19. T cells, B-cell-depleted T cells, or PBMCs supplied cDNA or gDNA.

In the authors' workflow: Amplification of reference gene primers provided the estimated nucleated cell counts. Using immunoSEQ multiplex PCR, the repertoire was profiled, and TCRdb retains in-frame clones only, with some absent. D and trimming come from the DNA, and the V and J calls and clone size come from that table. The sample yields 100,000 or so clones, 85% seen once. The CDR3 consists of 13 residues. The source is a woman in her seventies with active or convalescent COVID-19. This sequence joins TRBV21-1 and TRBJ2-1; no DNA check was done on the table's D call, TRBD2. TRBV21-1 is designated a pseudogene. The sample consisted of peripheral blood. Written as DNA, the CDR3 is TGTGCCAGCAGCAAGGGACTAGCGGGAGGACAGTTCTTC. It codes for CASSKGLAGGQFF.